The rows below give T cell receptor beta chains drawn from one sample of a study of post-analysis software for immune sequencing data. A single record per CDR3 protein comes from TCRdb applying MiXCR to the PCR reads. The table includes hundreds of thousands of distinct CDR3 sequences, about 32% detected once. Sequencing was performed on blood. These receptors originate from a girl aged 10 to 17 with multiple sclerosis. CDR3s include the opening cysteine and the closing phenylalanine or tryptophan. Fields, in order: V gene, J gene, clone size, D gene, CDR3 DNA, CDR3 protein. A D gene is named only where the DNA matches it firmly. Not all rows give a size; the values are once, few, many and, for expanded clones, a class.

TRBV4-3	TRBJ1-6	NA	NA	TGCGCCAGCAGCCGAAGCCAAAGGGACCCCAGTAATAATTCACCCCTCCACTTT	CASSRSQRDPSNNSPLHF
TRBV7-9	TRBJ2-1	NA	NA	TGTGCCAGCAGCCAAGGGGTTAACCGTGCCTACAATGAGCAGTTCTTC	CASSQGVNRAYNEQFF
TRBV28	TRBJ2-2	NA	NA	TGTGCCAGCATAACACCGAACACCGGGGAGCTGTTTTTT	CASITPNTGELFF
TRBV7-2	TRBJ2-1	few	NA	TGTGCCAGCAGCCGCGACTACCGATACAATGAGCAGTTCTTC	CASSRDYRYNEQFF
TRBV6-2/TRBV6-3	TRBJ2-1	few	NA	TGTGCCAGCAGTTACATTCGCCCCGGCAATGAGCAGTTCTTC	CASSYIRPGNEQFF
TRBV28	TRBJ2-5	few	NA	TGTGCCAGCAGCCCGCCGGCCCAAGAGACCCAGTACTTC	CASSPPAQETQYF
TRBV29-1	TRBJ2-7	few	TRBD1	TGCAGCGCCCTAACCGGACAGGGGCGGCACGAGCAGTACTTC	CSALTGQGRHEQYF
TRBV27	TRBJ1-1	NA	TRBD1	TGTGCCAGCAGTCCACACCGGACAGGGGGGCTCTTAAACACTGAAGCTTTCTTT	CASSPHRTGGLLNTEAFF
TRBV6-1	TRBJ2-1	few	TRBD2	TGTGCCAGCCTTCCAGCGGGGGGGCGGTATGAGCAGTTCTTC	CASLPAGGRYEQFF
TRBV12-3/TRBV12-4	TRBJ1-5	few	TRBD1	TGTGCCAGCAGGACCGGGACAGAGGATCAGCCCCAGCATTTT	CASRTGTEDQPQHF
TRBV2	TRBJ2-3	few	TRBD2	TGTGCCAGCAGAGATAGCGGGAGTGATACGCAGTATTTT	CASRDSGSDTQYF
TRBV12-5	TRBJ2-3	few	NA	TGTGCTAGTGGTCGGTCGGGGTCAGATACGCAGTATTTT	CASGRSGSDTQYF
TRBV10-2	TRBJ2-7	NA	NA	TGCGCCAGCACTTCGAAAAACCCGAGCTCCTACAATGAGCAGTACTTC	CASTSKNPSSYNEQYF
TRBV11-2	TRBJ2-7	NA	NA	TGTGCCAGCAGCCGTCTGGGTTCGTTAACCTACGAGCAGTACTTC	CASSRLGSLTYEQYF
TRBV20-1	TRBJ2-5	NA	NA	TGCAGTGCCAGAGGGCGAACCTACAAGCAGTACTTC	CSARGRTYKQYF
TRBV10-3	TRBJ2-1	NA	NA	TGTGCCATCACGGAGGGGACCTACAATGAGCAGTTCTTC	CAITEGTYNEQFF
TRBV20-1	TRBJ1-5	few	TRBD1	TGCAGTGCTAGAGCGGGACAGCTCCATCAGCCCCAGCATTTT	CSARAGQLHQPQHF
TRBV7-2	TRBJ2-1	NA	TRBD2	TGTGCCAGCAGCTTTTACGGGGGGGGATACAATGAGCAGTTCTTC	CASSFYGGGYNEQFF
TRBV12-3/TRBV12-4	TRBJ2-4	NA	TRBD2	TGTGCCAGCAGACCGGGACTAGCGGGGAAAGAGGCCCAGTACTTC	CASRPGLAGKEAQYF
TRBV20-1	TRBJ2-1	NA	NA	TGCAGTGCTAGGTGGGCAGAGGACAATGAGCAGTTCTTC	CSARWAEDNEQFF
TRBV7-2	TRBJ2-5	NA	NA	TGTGCCAGCAGCTTAAATTTGGCAGCGGCCAGAGAAGAGACCCAGTACTTC	CASSLNLAAAREETQYF
TRBV5-1	TRBJ2-5	NA	NA	TGCGCCAGCAGGTCCACAGGGAAAGAGACCCAGTACTTC	CASRSTGKETQYF
TRBV29-1	TRBJ2-1	NA	TRBD2	TGCAGCGGGGAGAAGCGGGGGGTAGGGTACGAGCAGTTCTTC	CSGEKRGVGYEQFF
TRBV25-1	TRBJ2-6	few	NA	TGTGCCAGCAGTGAAAGGGGTCCCTTCGATTTCTCTGGGGCCAACGTCCTGACTTTC	CASSERGPFDFSGANVLTF
TRBV11-2	TRBJ2-5	NA	TRBD2	TGTGCCAGCAGCTCCTCGGGGGGGCCTCAGTCGACCCAGTACTTC	CASSSSGGPQSTQYF
TRBV9	TRBJ2-3	NA	NA	TGTGCCAGCAGCGGACCTAGCACAGATACGCAGTATTTT	CASSGPSTDTQYF
TRBV12-3/TRBV12-4	TRBJ2-1	few	NA	TGTGCCAGCAGTTTAGAGGGCCGGGCCTACAATGAGCAGTTCTTC	CASSLEGRAYNEQFF
TRBV12-3/TRBV12-4	TRBJ2-7	NA	NA	TGTGCCAGCAGTTTGAGGCAGTACGAGCAGTACTTC	CASSLRQYEQYF
TRBV19	TRBJ2-7	NA	NA	TGTGCCAGTAGTCTCCGGGGCGGCCGACCCTACGAGCAGTACTTC	CASSLRGGRPYEQYF
TRBV5-6	TRBJ2-7	few	NA	TGTGCCAGCAGCCATGGCAGGTACGAGCAGTACTTC	CASSHGRYEQYF
TRBV5-1	TRBJ2-1	NA	NA	TGCGCCAGCAGCTTGATAAGAGGGGGATACAATGAGCAGTTCTTC	CASSLIRGGYNEQFF
TRBV6-2/TRBV6-3	TRBJ2-1	few	NA	TGTGCCAGCAGTTACGGGGGCAGGGGCAATGAGCAGTTCTTC	CASSYGGRGNEQFF
TRBV5-5	TRBJ2-7	NA	NA	TGTGCCAGCAGCTTCGAATCATACTCCGGGTACGAGCAGTACTTC	CASSFESYSGYEQYF
TRBV5-1	TRBJ2-3	NA	NA	TGCGCCAGCAGCTTGACTGACGATACGCAGTATTTT	CASSLTDDTQYF
TRBV11-2	TRBJ2-5	NA	TRBD2	TGTGCCAGCAGCTTACTTACCCTCGGGGGGAAAGAGACCCAGTACTTC	CASSLLTLGGKETQYF
TRBV5-6	TRBJ2-6	NA	NA	TGTGCCAGCAGCTTGGACGGGGCTGGGGCCAACGTCCGGACTTTC	CASSLDGAGANVRTF
TRBV18	TRBJ1-4	NA	NA	TGTGCCAGCTCACCAGAGGCCCATGCACTGTTTTTT	CASSPEAHALFF
TRBV2	TRBJ1-2	few	TRBD1	TGTGCCAGCAGCCAGGGACAGGGGTTGAACTATGGCTACACCTTC	CASSQGQGLNYGYTF
TRBV5-1	TRBJ2-1	NA	NA	TGCGCCAGCAGCTTGGACATCGGCAACAATGAGCGGTTCTTC	CASSLDIGNNERFF
TRBV7-9	TRBJ2-5	NA	TRBD2	TGTGCCAGCAGCCCCGGGGCTAGCGGCCAACAAGAGACCCAGTACTTC	CASSPGASGQQETQYF
TRBV10-3	TRBJ1-4	NA	NA	TGTGCCATCAGCGCGGACGGAAGGAATGAAAAACTGTTTTTT	CAISADGRNEKLFF
TRBV5-6	TRBJ2-1	few	NA	TGTGCCAGCAGCTTGGGGGGCGCGGCCTCCTACAATGAGCAGTTCTTC	CASSLGGAASYNEQFF
TRBV4-1	TRBJ2-5	NA	NA	TGCGCCAGCAGCCAAGATCGTCAGCTGGGGGCAGAGACCCAGTACTTC	CASSQDRQLGAETQYF
TRBV20-1	TRBJ1-1	NA	NA	TGCAGTGCCAATCGGTGGGCAGCGAACACTGAAGCTTTCTTT	CSANRWAANTEAFF
TRBV29-1	TRBJ1-5	NA	NA	TGCAGCGTTTTCGGGGACGGCAATCAGCCCCAGCATTTT	CSVFGDGNQPQHF
TRBV27	TRBJ1-4	NA	NA	TGTGCCAGCAGTCCCCGGACAAGGAATGAAAAACTGTTTTTT	CASSPRTRNEKLFF
TRBV6-6	TRBJ1-2	few	NA	TGTGCCAGCAGTTACTTGCAGCCAGCTAACTATGGCTACACCTTC	CASSYLQPANYGYTF
TRBV10-3	TRBJ1-4	NA	NA	TGTGCCATCAGTGACCCTGCAACTAATGAAAAACTGTTTTTT	CAISDPATNEKLFF
TRBV20-1	TRBJ2-4	NA	TRBD1	TGCAGTGCTAGAGATTTCCTACAGGGGTGGGCCAAAAACATTCAGTACTTC	CSARDFLQGWAKNIQYF
TRBV20-1	TRBJ2-5	NA	TRBD2	TGCAGTGCCAAAGCGGGAAGTACGGAGACCCAGTACTTC	CSAKAGSTETQYF
TRBV7-8	TRBJ2-3	few	TRBD1	TGTGCCAGCAGCTTACGCAGGGGGAGCACAGATACGCAGTATTTT	CASSLRRGSTDTQYF
TRBV12-5	TRBJ2-1	few	NA	TGTGCTAGTGGTTTGGTATCCGCCAATGAGCAGTTCTTC	CASGLVSANEQFF